The 31 T cell receptor beta chains given below trace back to one sample, sequenced in a study of PD-L1 blockade in urothelial cancer. Using immunoSEQ multiplex PCR, the repertoire was profiled, and TCRdb retains in-frame clones only, with some absent. This table has tens of thousands of clones, around 84% appearing once. Material: PBMCs, obtained around atezolizumab (anti-PD-L1) treatment. These receptors originate from a man in his fifties or sixties with urothelial cancer.

J is TRBJ2-7 and V is TRBV19; TRBD2 matches 10 bases. Germline CDR1 is LNHDA and CDR2 is SQIVND (reference sequence). This CDR3 spans 15 amino acids. After removal of 5 bases from V and 3 bases from J, the junction contained 7 bases not matched to a gene. The DNA for the CDR3 is TGTGCCAGTAGTCCGGAAATAGCGGGAGGCTACGAGCAGTACTTC. Residues: CASSPEIAGGYEQYF.

The rearrangement links TRBV5-6 to TRBJ2-7; no clear D gene. CDR1 and CDR2 (germline): SGHDT, YYEEEE. This CDR3 comprises 14 residues. The V and J ends lost 0 bases and 4 bases respectively, with 11 bases between them. The CDR3: CASSLGPAQYEQYF. The CDR3 region has the DNA TGTGCCAGCAGCTTGGGCCCAGCGCAGTACGAGCAGTACTTC. The whole variable domain, remainder taken from reference TRBV5-6 and TRBJ2-7, is DAGVTQSPTHLIKTRGQQVTLRCSPKSGHDTVSWYQQALGQGPQFIFQYYEEEERQRGNFPDRFSGHQFPNYSSELNVNALLLGDSALYLCASSLGPAQYEQYFGPGTRLTVT.

The rearrangement joins TRBV6-5 to TRBJ1-4; no firm D call. V lost 0 bases, J lost 8 bases, and 13 bases lay in between. Germline V gene lookup returns CDR1 MNHEY and CDR2 SVGAGI. The CDR3 is made up of 15 amino acids. CDR3 region: CASSYSGSSREKLFF. CDR3 in DNA: TGTGCCAGCAGTTACTCCGGTAGTTCAAGAGAAAAACTGTTTTTT.

This clone has a handful of counts. The chain recombines TRBV6-1 with TRBJ1-1; no clear D gene. Per germline, CDR1 MNHNS and CDR2 SASEGT. Deletions cut 5 bases from V and 6 bases from J, with 10 bases between. The CDR3 extends over 12 amino acids. The CDR3 nucleotides read TGTGCCAGCAGTCAGTTTGGTCCTGAAGCTTTCTTT. Its translation is CASSQFGPEAFF.

The V call is TRBV6-6, the J call TRBJ2-7, with a possible D match to TRBD2 (5 bases). V was pared by 2 bases and J by 3 bases, with 14 bases between. Per germline, CDR1 MNHNY and CDR2 SVGAGI (reference sequence). The CDR3 has 15 amino acids. The CDR3 reads CASSYIRGLRYEQYF. The DNA for the CDR3 is TGTGCCAGCAGTTACATTAGAGGGCTACGCTACGAGCAGTACTTC.

This rearrangement joins TRBV9 to TRBJ2-3; a possible D gene is TRBD1 (5 bases). CDR3 length: 15 amino acids. Trimming shortened V by 0 bases and J by 6 bases, and 14 bases separated the two germline ends. The germline gives CDR1 SGDLS, CDR2 YYNGEE. Here the CDR3 DNA reads TGTGCCAGCAGCGTAGATTTAATAGGGGCCGATACGCAGTATTTT. This encodes CASSVDLIGADTQYF.

The genes are TRBV19 and TRBJ2-7; 8 bases map to TRBD2. The CDR3 runs 15 residues. With V trimmed by 5 bases and J by 0 bases, 6 bases remained unmatched. Looked up from germline, CDR1 is LNHDA and CDR2 is SQIVND (reference sequence). CDR3: CASSVSGRGSYEQYF. CDR3 DNA sequence: TGTGCCAGTAGTGTGAGCGGGAGAGGCTCCTACGAGCAGTACTTC.

This chain uses TRBV7-9 with TRBJ2-1; TRBD2 agrees at 8 bases. Trimming removed 9 bases from V and 3 bases from J; junction bases left unmatched: 1. CDR1 is SEHNR and CDR2 is FQNEAQ in the germline V gene (reference sequence). The CDR3 runs 12 residues. In DNA form, the CDR3 reads TGTGCCAGTCGGGGGGGCTACAATGAGCAGTTCTTC. This sequence encodes CASRGGYNEQFF.

This chain joins TRBV7-2 and TRBJ2-3; 8 bases map to TRBD2. The CDR3 has 18 residues. With V trimmed by 1 base and J by 0 bases, 9 bases remained unmatched. The germline V gene has CDR1 SGHTA and CDR2 FQGNSA. The CDR3 here is CASSLVRLAGSSTDTQYF. CDR3 DNA sequence: TGTGCCAGCAGCTTAGTCAGGTTAGCGGGGTCTAGCACAGATACGCAGTATTTT. Full variable domain (rest looked up from reference TRBV7-2 and TRBJ2-3): GAGVSQSPSNKVTEKGKDVELRCDPISGHTALYWYRQSLGQGLEFLIYFQGNSAPDKSGLPSDRFSAERTGGSVSTLTIQRTQQEDSAVYLCASSLVRLAGSSTDTQYFGPGTRLTVL.

This rearrangement joins TRBV6-1 to TRBJ1-5; 8 bases are a match to TRBD1. The CDR3 is 14 residues long. Germline V CDR1 and CDR2: MNHNS, SASEGT. Losses at the gene ends were 6 bases for V and 4 bases for J; bases not matched to a gene: 5. The CDR3 loop is CASSGQGGNQPQHF. The CDR3 coding sequence is TGTGCCAGCAGCGGACAGGGCGGGAATCAGCCCCAGCATTTT.

Here the CDR3 reads CASSLAEHLSTDTQYF. CDR3 bases: TGTGCCAGCAGTTTAGCCGAGCATTTGAGCACAGATACGCAGTATTTT. The chain couples TRBV28 to TRBJ2-3; no reliable D call. In germline, CDR1 is MDHEN, CDR2 SYDVKM. Trimming took off 2 bases at V and 0 bases at J, with 12 bases between the two ends. The CDR3 runs 16 residues.

This chain connects TRBV27 to TRBJ2-1, with 16 bases that match TRBD2. The CDR3 has 16 amino acids. Losses at the gene ends were 8 bases for V and 7 bases for J; bases not matched to a gene: 8. Germline V gene data show CDR1 as MNHEY and CDR2 as SMNVEV (reference sequence). The CDR3 protein is CASAGTSGRELNEQFF. The CDR3 coding sequence is TGTGCCAGCGCCGGGACTAGCGGGAGGGAGCTAAATGAGCAGTTCTTC.

This clone came up once. The CDR3, as DNA: TGTGCCAGCAGCAGACGCTTGACGGGACTAGCGGCGGAAGATACCTACGAGCAGTACTTC. Amino acids: CASSRRLTGLAAEDTYEQYF. This rearrangement joins TRBV14 to TRBJ2-7, with 11 bases identical to TRBD2. Germline assignment: CDR1 SGHDN and CDR2 FVKESK. V shed 5 bases and J 2 bases; nucleotides not matched to a gene: 20. This CDR3 has 20 residues.

The rearrangement links TRBV30 to TRBJ1-6; 8 bases are shared with TRBD1. This CDR3 is 16 amino acids long. Germline V gene lookup returns CDR1 GTSNPN and CDR2 SVGIG (reference sequence). The V and J ends lost 4 bases and 6 bases, in that order; junction bases with no gene match: 11. CDR3 bases: TGTGCCTGGATGATGACAGGGGTGGGCTCTAATTCACCCCTCCACTTT. It encodes CAWMMTGVGSNSPLHF.

The table lists this clone with a count of one. The J gene is TRBJ1-3, the V gene TRBV5-1; D remains unclear. The CDR3 contains 15 residues. With 0 bases removed from V and 2 bases from J, the gap between germline ends came to 9 bases. Per germline, CDR1 SGHRS and CDR2 YFSETQ. CDR3 in DNA: TGCGCCAGCAGCTTGGCAGCCGGGACTGGAAACACCATATATTTT. The encoded protein is CASSLAAGTGNTIYF. Based on the CDR3 plus reference TRBV5-1 and TRBJ1-3, the full variable domain is KAGVTQTPRYLIKTRGQQVTLSCSPISGHRSVSWYQQTPGQGLQFLFEYFSETQRNKGNFPGRFSGRQFSNSRSEMNVSTLELGDSALYLCASSLAAGTGNTIYFGEGSWLTVV.

The gene calls are TRBV10-3 and TRBJ2-1; 7 nucleotides agree with TRBD2. The trim removed 0 bases at V and 9 bases at J, leaving 5 bases unmatched. The germline V gene has CDR1 ENHRY and CDR2 SYGVKD. The CDR3 consists of 14 residues. The CDR3 loop is CAISESFGGGEQFF. The CDR3 DNA follows: TGTGCCATCAGTGAGTCATTTGGGGGGGGTGAGCAGTTCTTC.

This chain connects TRBV10-3 to TRBJ2-7; TRBD1 matches at 11 bases. Trimming took 4 bases from V and 3 from J; bases not matched to a gene: 2. The CDR3 runs to 14 residues. Germline V gives CDR1 ENHRY, CDR2 SYGVKD. The CDR3 loop is CAISGDRGGYEQYF. In nucleotides, the CDR3 is TGTGCCATCAGTGGGGACAGGGGGGGCTACGAGCAGTACTTC.

V gene TRBV11-1 combines with J gene TRBJ2-1; 9 nucleotides match TRBD2. With 5 bases clipped from V and 9 bases from J, the junction kept 5 bases outside the gene matches. CDR3 length equals 13 residues. Per the germline V gene, CDR1 is SGHAT and CDR2 is FQDESV (reference sequence). CDR3 sequence: CASSVGLAGEQFF. The CDR3 DNA reads TGTGCCAGCAGCGTGGGACTAGCCGGTGAGCAGTTCTTC.

The chain links TRBV4-1 to TRBJ1-2, with TRBD1 identical over 8 bases. V was pared by 1 base and J by 4 bases, with 5 bases of the junction left unmatched. This CDR3 is 15 amino acids long. Germline assignment: CDR1 MGHRA and CDR2 YSYEKL. CDR3 region: CASSQGTGQGYGYTF. The DNA for the CDR3 is TGCGCCAGCAGCCAAGGAACCGGACAGGGCTATGGCTACACCTTC.

The CDR3 region is CASRPRQGAYEQYF. In nucleotides, the CDR3 is TGTGCCAGCAGACCTAGACAGGGGGCCTACGAGCAGTACTTC. V usage is TRBV28 and J usage is TRBJ2-7, with 9 bases lining up with TRBD1. Germline V gives CDR1 MDHEN, CDR2 SYDVKM. This CDR3 has 14 residues. The V gene end was trimmed by 6 bases and the J gene end by 2 bases; junction bases not matched to a gene: 5.

J is TRBJ2-2 and V is TRBV7-6; D uncertain. This CDR3 comprises 14 residues. The germline CDR1 and CDR2 sequences are SGHVS and FNYEAQ. Trimming shortened V by 2 bases and J by 10 bases, and 14 bases separated the two germline ends. In nucleotides, the CDR3 is TGTGCCAGCAGCTTACATCTCGGTGCCACGGAGCTGTTTTTT. Translated: CASSLHLGATELFF.

The V and J genes are TRBV4-2 and TRBJ2-2; TRBD2 agrees at 7 bases. After removal of 4 bases from V and 6 bases from J, the junction contained 5 bases not matched to a gene. Germline assignment: CDR1 LGHNA and CDR2 YNFKEQ. The CDR3 has 14 amino acids. CDR3 bases: TGTGCCAGCAGCCCGGGAGGACGGGCCGGGGAGCTGTTTTTT. It yields the protein CASSPGGRAGELFF.

J is TRBJ2-1 and V is TRBV9, with TRBD2 matching 15 bases. Germline trimming cut 4 bases from V and 6 bases from J; bases unmatched to any gene: 8. CDR1 and CDR2 from the germline V gene are SGDLS and YYNGEE. This CDR3 contains 17 residues. Here the CDR3 DNA reads TGTGCCAGCAGCTCGCTAGGACTAGCGGGAGGGCCCAATGAGCAGTTCTTC. It is translated as CASSSLGLAGGPNEQFF.

The chain uses TRBV11-1 and TRBJ1-6, with 10 bases that match TRBD1. The CDR3 runs to 14 residues. The trim removed 5 bases at V and 9 bases at J, leaving 4 bases unmatched. Germline V lookup: CDR1 SGHAT, CDR2 FQDESV (reference sequence). CDR3: CASSRDRGSSPLHF. In DNA form, the CDR3 reads TGTGCCAGCAGCCGGGACAGGGGTAGTTCACCCCTCCACTTT.

J is TRBJ1-2 and V is TRBV19; D call uncertain. The CDR3 has 14 amino acids. In germline, CDR1 is LNHDA, CDR2 SQIVND (reference sequence). The ends were cut back, 6 bases at V and 0 bases at J, with 11 bases in the middle. The CDR3 spells CASSPGLTNYGYTF. CDR3 DNA: TGTGCCAGTAGCCCAGGACTTACTAACTATGGCTACACCTTC.

V usage is TRBV5-1 and J usage is TRBJ2-7; D perhaps matches TRBD2 (7 bases). CDR3 length: 14 amino acids. Looked up from germline, CDR1 is SGHRS and CDR2 is YFSETQ. The V end was cut by 2 bases, the J end by 1 base, with 10 bases between. CDR3 sequence (DNA): TGCGCCAGCAGCTTAAGGGGGGGATCCTACGAGCAGTACTTC. Translating it yields CASSLRGGSYEQYF.

The rearrangement joins TRBV27 to TRBJ2-1; tentative D call: TRBD1 (5 bases). V was shortened by 4 bases and J by 6 bases, with 13 bases between the two germline ends. Germline CDR1 reads MNHEY; CDR2 reads SMNVEV (reference sequence). This CDR3 region has 14 residues. The CDR3 sequence is CASSYIGALNEQFF. The CDR3 coding sequence is TGTGCCAGCAGTTATATAGGGGCCCTCAATGAGCAGTTCTTC.

The chain combines TRBV15 with TRBJ1-1; TRBD1 matches at 8 bases. The CDR3 is 17 amino acids. The V gene's germline CDR1 is LNHNV and CDR2 YYDKDF (reference sequence). Trimming at V came to 2 bases and at J to 4 bases, leaving 12 bases not matched to a gene. This CDR3 reads CATSRWTGRDLLTEAFF. The CDR3, as DNA: TGTGCCACCAGCAGATGGACAGGGCGGGATTTGCTCACTGAAGCTTTCTTT.

The chain couples TRBV5-1 to TRBJ2-5; D unresolved. The germline V gene encodes CDR1 SGHRS and CDR2 YFSETQ. V was pared by 3 bases and J by 2 bases, with 2 bases between. The CDR3 covers 11 residues. The CDR3 loop reads CASSSQETQYF. DNA for the CDR3: TGCGCCAGCAGCTCTCAAGAGACCCAGTACTTC.

The chain combines TRBV27 with TRBJ1-1; D possibly corresponds to TRBD1 (6 bases). The CDR3 is 14 residues long. Germline CDR1 and CDR2: MNHEY and SMNVEV (reference sequence). Deletions cut 6 bases from V and 4 bases from J, with 15 bases between. The CDR3 sequence: CASSRRGGLTEAFF. CDR3 in DNA: TGTGCCAGCAGCCGGCGGGGGGGCCTCACTGAAGCTTTCTTT.

The chain joins TRBV19 to TRBJ1-2; tentatively, D is TRBD1 (6 bases). The CDR3 spans 13 residues. V lost 4 bases and J 10 bases, leaving 16 bases between the germline ends. CDR1 LNHDA and CDR2 SQIVND come from the germline V gene (reference sequence). The CDR3 here is CASSKQTGEDYTF. The CDR3 DNA sequence: TGTGCCAGTAGTAAACAGACAGGAGAAGACTACACCTTC.